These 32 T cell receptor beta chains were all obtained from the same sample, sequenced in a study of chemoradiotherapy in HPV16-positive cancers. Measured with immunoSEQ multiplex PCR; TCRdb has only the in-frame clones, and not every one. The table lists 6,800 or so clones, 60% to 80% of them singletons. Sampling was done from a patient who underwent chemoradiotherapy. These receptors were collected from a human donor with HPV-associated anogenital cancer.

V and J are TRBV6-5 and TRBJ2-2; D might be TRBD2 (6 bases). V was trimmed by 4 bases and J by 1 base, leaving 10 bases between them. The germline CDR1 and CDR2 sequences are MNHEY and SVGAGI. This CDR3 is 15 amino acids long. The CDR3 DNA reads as TGTGCCAGCAGTTGGAGGGCCCAGAACACCGGGGAGCTGTTTTTT. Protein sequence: CASSWRAQNTGELFF.

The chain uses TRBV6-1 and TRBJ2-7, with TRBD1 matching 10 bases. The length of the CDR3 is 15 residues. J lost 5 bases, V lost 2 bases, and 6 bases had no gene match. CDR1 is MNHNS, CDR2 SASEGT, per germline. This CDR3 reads CASSEIETGGDEQYF. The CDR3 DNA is TGTGCCAGCAGTGAAATTGAGACAGGGGGCGACGAGCAGTACTTC.

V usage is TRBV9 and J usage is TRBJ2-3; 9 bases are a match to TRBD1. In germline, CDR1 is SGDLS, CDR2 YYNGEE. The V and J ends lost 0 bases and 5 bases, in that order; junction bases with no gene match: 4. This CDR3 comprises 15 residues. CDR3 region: CASSVAWTGVDTQYF. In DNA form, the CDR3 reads TGTGCCAGCAGCGTAGCTTGGACAGGGGTAGATACGCAGTATTTT.

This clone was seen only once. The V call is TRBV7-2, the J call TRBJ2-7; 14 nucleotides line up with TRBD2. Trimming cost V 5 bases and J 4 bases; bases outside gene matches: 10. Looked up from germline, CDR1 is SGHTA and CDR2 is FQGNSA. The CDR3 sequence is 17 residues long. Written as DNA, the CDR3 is TGTGCCAGCAGCCCCGGGACTAGCGGGAGTCCCCCTTACGAGCAGTACTTC. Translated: CASSPGTSGSPPYEQYF.

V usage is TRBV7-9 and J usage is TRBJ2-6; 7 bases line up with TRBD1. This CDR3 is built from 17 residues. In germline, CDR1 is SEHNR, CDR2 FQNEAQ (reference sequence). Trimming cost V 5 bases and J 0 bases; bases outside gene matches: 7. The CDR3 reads CASSNTGAFSGANVLTF. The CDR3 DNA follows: TGTGCCAGCAGCAATACAGGGGCCTTCTCTGGGGCCAACGTCCTGACTTTC.

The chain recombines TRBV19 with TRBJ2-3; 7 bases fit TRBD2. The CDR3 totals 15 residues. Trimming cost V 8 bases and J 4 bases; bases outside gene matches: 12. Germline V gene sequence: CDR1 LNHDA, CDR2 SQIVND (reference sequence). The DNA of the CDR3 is TGTGCCAGTCGCGGGGGAGGGATACTAGCAGATACGCAGTATTTT. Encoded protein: CASRGGGILADTQYF. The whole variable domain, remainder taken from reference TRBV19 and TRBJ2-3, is DGGITQSPKYLFRKEGQNVTLSCEQNLNHDAMYWYRQDPGQGLRLIYYSQIVNDFQKGDIAEGYSVSREKKESFPLTVTSAQKNPTAFYLCASRGGGILADTQYFGPGTRLTVL.

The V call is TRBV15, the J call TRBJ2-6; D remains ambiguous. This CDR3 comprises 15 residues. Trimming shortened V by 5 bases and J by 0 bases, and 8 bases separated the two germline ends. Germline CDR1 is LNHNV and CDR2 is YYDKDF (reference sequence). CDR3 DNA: TGTGCCACCAGCTCCGTGGGCTCTGGGGCCAACGTCCTGACTTTC. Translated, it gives CATSSVGSGANVLTF.

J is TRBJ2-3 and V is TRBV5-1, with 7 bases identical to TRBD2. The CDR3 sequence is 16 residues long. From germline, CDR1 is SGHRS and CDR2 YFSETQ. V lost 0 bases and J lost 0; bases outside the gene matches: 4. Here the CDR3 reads CASSLGRGESTDTQYF. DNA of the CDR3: TGCGCCAGCAGCTTGGGACGGGGGGAGAGCACAGATACGCAGTATTTT.

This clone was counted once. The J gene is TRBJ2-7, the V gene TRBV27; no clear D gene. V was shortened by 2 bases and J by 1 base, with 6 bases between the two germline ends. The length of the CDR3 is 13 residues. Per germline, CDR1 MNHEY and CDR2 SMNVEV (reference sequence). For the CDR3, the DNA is TGTGCCAGCAGTTTAGCGATGTCCTACGAGCAGTACTTC. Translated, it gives CASSLAMSYEQYF.

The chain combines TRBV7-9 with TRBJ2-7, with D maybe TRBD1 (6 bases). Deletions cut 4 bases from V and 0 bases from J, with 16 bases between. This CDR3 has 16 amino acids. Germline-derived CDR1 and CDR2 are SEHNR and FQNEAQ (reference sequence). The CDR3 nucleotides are TGTGCCAGCAGCTACGGACAGTTAACTTTCTCCTACGAGCAGTACTTC. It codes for CASSYGQLTFSYEQYF.

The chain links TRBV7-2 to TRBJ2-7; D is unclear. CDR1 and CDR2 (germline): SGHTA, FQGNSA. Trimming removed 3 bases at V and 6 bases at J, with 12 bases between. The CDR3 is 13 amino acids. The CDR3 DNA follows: TGTGCCAGCAGCTTCCTAGATAAGGGCGAGCAGTACTTC. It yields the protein CASSFLDKGEQYF.

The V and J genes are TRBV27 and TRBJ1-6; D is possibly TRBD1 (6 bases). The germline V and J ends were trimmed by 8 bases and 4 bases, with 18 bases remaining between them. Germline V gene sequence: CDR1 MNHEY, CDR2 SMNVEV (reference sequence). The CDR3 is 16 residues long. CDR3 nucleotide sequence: TGTGCCAGCCGTGGTCGGGGGGCTCGTTATAATTCACCCCTCCACTTT. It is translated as CASRGRGARYNSPLHF.

The DNA for the CDR3 is TGTGCCAGCAGGCGACAGGGCGTCGGCTCTGGAAACACCATATATTTT. Residues: CASRRQGVGSGNTIYF. The chain carries TRBV11-3 and TRBJ1-3, with 7 bases lining up with TRBD1. The germline gives CDR1 SGHNT, CDR2 YENEEA. V gave up 6 bases and J gave up 0 bases; unmatched junction bases: 8. The CDR3 is 16 residues long.

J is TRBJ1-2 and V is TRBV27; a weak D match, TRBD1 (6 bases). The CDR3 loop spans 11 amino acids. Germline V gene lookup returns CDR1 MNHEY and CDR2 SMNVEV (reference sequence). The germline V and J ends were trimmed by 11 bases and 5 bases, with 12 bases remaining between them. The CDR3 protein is CAAGERYGYTF. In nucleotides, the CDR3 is TGTGCCGCAGGGGAGAGATATGGCTACACCTTC.

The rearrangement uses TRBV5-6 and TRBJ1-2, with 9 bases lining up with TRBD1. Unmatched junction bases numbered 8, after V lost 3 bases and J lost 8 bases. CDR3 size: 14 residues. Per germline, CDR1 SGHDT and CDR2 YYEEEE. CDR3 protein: CASSWGTGGGGYTF. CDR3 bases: TGTGCCAGCAGCTGGGGAACAGGGGGCGGGGGCTACACCTTC.

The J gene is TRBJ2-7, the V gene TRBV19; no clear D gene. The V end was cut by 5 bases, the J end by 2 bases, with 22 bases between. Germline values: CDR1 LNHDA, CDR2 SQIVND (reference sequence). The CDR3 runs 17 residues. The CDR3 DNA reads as TGTGCCAGTAGTCTCACTCATGACATCAAGGCGCCCTACGAGCAGTACTTC. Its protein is CASSLTHDIKAPYEQYF.

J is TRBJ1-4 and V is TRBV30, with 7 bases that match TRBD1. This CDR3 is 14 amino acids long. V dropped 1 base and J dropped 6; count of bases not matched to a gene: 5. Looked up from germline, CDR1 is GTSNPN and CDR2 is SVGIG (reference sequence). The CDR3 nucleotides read TGTGCCTGGAGTGCTCAGGGGGGTTATGAAAAACTGTTTTTT. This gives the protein CAWSAQGGYEKLFF.

The CDR3 DNA reads as TGCGCCAGCAGCCCGAGGGAGTTGGACACTGAAGCTTTCTTT. Translating it yields CASSPRELDTEAFF. The chain is built from TRBV4-3 and TRBJ1-1, with D unclear. V was cut by 4 bases and J by 3 bases, with 12 bases left in between. This CDR3 is built from 14 residues. Germline assignment: CDR1 LGHNA and CDR2 YSLEER.

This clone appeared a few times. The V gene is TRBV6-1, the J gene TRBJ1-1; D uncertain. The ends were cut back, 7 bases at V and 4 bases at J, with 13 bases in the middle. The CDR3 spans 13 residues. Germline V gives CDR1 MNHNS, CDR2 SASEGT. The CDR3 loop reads CASTHWQATEAFF. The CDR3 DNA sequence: TGTGCCAGCACCCATTGGCAGGCCACTGAAGCTTTCTTT.

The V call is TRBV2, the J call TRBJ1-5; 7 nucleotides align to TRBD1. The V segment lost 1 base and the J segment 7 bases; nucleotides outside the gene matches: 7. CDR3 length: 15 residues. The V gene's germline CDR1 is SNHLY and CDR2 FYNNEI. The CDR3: CASSEEVGGGQPQHF. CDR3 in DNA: TGTGCCAGCAGTGAAGAAGTAGGGGGCGGGCAGCCCCAGCATTTT. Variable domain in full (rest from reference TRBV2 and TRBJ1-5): EPEVTQTPSHQVTQMGQEVILRCVPISNHLYFYWYRQILGQKVEFLVSFYNNEISEKSEIFDDQFSVERPDGSNFTLKIRSTKLEDSAMYFCASSEEVGGGQPQHFGDGTRLSIL.

The chain's CDR3 is CASSLAGTGSFDTQYF. The CDR3 bases are TGCGCCAGCAGCTTGGCCGGGACAGGGTCGTTTGATACGCAGTATTTT. The V gene is TRBV5-1, the J gene TRBJ2-3; 9 bases are a match to TRBD1. Germline V gene lookup returns CDR1 SGHRS and CDR2 YFSETQ. This CDR3 has 16 amino acids. The V and J ends lost 0 bases and 6 bases, in that order; junction bases with no gene match: 8.

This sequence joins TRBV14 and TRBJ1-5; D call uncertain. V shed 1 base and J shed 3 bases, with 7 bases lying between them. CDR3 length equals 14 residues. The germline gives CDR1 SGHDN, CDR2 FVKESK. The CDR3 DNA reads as TGTGCCAGCAGCCAAGTAGGACTCAATCAGCCCCAGCATTTT. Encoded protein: CASSQVGLNQPQHF.

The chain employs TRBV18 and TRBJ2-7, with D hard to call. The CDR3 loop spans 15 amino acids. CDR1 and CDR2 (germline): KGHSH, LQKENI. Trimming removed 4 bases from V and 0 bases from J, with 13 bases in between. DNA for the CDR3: TGTGCCAGCTCACTAGACACAGCTTCCTCCTACGAGCAGTACTTC. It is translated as CASSLDTASSYEQYF. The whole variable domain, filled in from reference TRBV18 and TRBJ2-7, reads NAGVMQNPRHLVRRRGQEARLRCSPMKGHSHVYWYRQLPEEGLKFMVYLQKENIIDESGMPKERFSAEFPKEGPSILRIQQVVRGDSAAYFCASSLDTASSYEQYFGPGTRLTVT.

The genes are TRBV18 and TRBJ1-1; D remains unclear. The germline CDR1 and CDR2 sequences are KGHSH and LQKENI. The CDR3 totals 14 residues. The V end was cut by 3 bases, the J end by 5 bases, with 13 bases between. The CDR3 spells CASSPSLGKTEAFF. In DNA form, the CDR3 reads TGTGCCAGCTCACCTTCTCTGGGAAAAACTGAAGCTTTCTTT. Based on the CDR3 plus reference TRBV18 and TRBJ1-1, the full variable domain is NAGVMQNPRHLVRRRGQEARLRCSPMKGHSHVYWYRQLPEEGLKFMVYLQKENIIDESGMPKERFSAEFPKEGPSILRIQQVVRGDSAAYFCASSPSLGKTEAFFGQGTRLTVV.

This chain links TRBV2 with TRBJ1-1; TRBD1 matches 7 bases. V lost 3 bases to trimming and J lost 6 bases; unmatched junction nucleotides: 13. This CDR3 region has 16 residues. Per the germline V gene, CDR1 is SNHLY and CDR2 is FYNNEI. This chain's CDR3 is CASSDPSDRVGPEAFF. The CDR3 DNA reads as TGTGCCAGCAGTGATCCTTCTGACAGGGTGGGGCCTGAAGCTTTCTTT.

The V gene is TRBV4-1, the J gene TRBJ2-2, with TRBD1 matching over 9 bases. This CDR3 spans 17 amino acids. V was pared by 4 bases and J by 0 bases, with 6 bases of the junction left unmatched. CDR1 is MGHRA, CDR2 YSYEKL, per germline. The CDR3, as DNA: TGCGCCAGCAGCCGCTCAACAGGGGGCCCGAACACCGGGGAGCTGTTTTTT. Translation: CASSRSTGGPNTGELFF.

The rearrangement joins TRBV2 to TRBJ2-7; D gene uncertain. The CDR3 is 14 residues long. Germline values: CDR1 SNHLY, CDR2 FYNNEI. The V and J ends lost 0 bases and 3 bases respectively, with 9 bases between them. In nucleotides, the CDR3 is TGTGCCAGCAGTGAAGCGCCTGGCTTCTACGAGCAGTACTTC. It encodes CASSEAPGFYEQYF. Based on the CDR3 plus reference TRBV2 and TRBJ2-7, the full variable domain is EPEVTQTPSHQVTQMGQEVILRCVPISNHLYFYWYRQILGQKVEFLVSFYNNEISEKSEIFDDQFSVERPDGSNFTLKIRSTKLEDSAMYFCASSEAPGFYEQYFGPGTRLTVT.

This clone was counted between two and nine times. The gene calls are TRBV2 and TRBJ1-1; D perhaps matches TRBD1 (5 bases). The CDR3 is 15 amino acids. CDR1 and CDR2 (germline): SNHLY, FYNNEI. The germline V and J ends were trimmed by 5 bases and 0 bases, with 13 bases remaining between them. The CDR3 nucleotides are TGTGCCAGCAGTTTCCAGCAGGGTATGAACACTGAAGCTTTCTTT. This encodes CASSFQQGMNTEAFF.

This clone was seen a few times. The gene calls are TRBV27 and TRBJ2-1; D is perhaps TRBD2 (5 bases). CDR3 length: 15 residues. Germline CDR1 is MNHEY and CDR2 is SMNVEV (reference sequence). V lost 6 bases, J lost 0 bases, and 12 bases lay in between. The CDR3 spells CASRIASSSYNEQFF. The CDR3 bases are TGTGCCAGCAGGATAGCGTCGAGCTCCTACAATGAGCAGTTCTTC.

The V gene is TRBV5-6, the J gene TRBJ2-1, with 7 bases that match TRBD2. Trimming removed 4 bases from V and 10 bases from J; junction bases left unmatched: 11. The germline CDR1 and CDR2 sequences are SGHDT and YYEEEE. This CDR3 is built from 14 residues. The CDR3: CASSAAGLIDEQFF. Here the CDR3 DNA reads TGTGCCAGCAGCGCGGCGGGACTAATCGACGAGCAGTTCTTC.

CDR3 in amino acids: CAWSGTSGANVLTF. The CDR3 nucleotides are TGTGCCTGGAGTGGGACATCTGGGGCCAACGTCCTGACTTTC. This chain links TRBV30 with TRBJ2-6, with D perhaps TRBD1 (5 bases). The CDR3 is 14 residues long. In germline, CDR1 is GTSNPN, CDR2 SVGIG (reference sequence). V was cut by 1 base and J by 1 base, with 5 bases left in between.

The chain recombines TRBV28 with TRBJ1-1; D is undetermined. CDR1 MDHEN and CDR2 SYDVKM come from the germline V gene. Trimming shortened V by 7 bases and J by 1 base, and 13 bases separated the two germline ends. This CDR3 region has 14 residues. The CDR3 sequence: CASTREYRNTEAFF. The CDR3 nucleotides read TGTGCCAGCACCCGTGAATACCGGAACACTGAAGCTTTCTTT.